These 22 T cell receptor beta chains came from one sample sequenced in a study of human T cells and chemical hapten exposure. One entry per CDR3 protein results from TCRdb running MiXCR on the RACE reads. This sample has more than 45,000 distinct CDR3 sequences, with around 11% found just once. The time point here: patch test 3, about 24 weeks after DPC sensitization. The treatment here: therapeutic diphenylcyclopropenone sensitization with weekly scalp DPC. The material sequenced was whole blood, taken in connection with sensitization to the hapten diphenylcyclopropenone (DPC). These receptors came from a man aged 25-45 years with alopecia areata. Some clones in this sample may be carry-over from other donors' samples.

There are many counts of this clonotype. The V and J genes are TRBV11-2 and TRBJ2-7; no firm D call. Trimming took 3 bases from V and 3 from J, leaving 12 bases between them. The CDR3 is made up of 14 amino acids. The V gene's germline CDR1 is SGHAT and CDR2 FQNNGV. The CDR3 region is CASSLTRISYEQYF. CDR3 DNA: TGTGCCAGCAGCTTGACACGTATCAGCTACGAGCAGTACTTC.

This clonotype appeared many times. The chain combines TRBV2 with TRBJ2-1; no firm D call. CDR3 length equals 11 residues. CDR1 SNHLY and CDR2 FYNNEI come from the germline V gene. Trimming removed 3 bases from V and 8 bases from J, with 5 bases in between. This CDR3 is CASSDWDEQFF. CDR3 in DNA: TGTGCCAGCAGTGACTGGGATGAGCAGTTCTTC.

There are a few counts of this clonotype. The chain joins TRBV25-1 to TRBJ2-7; no definite D call. The length of the CDR3 is 15 residues. V lost 3 bases to trimming and J lost 0 bases, with 12 bases between them. Germline assignment: CDR1 MGHDK and CDR2 SYGVNS. The CDR3 region has the DNA TGTGCCAGCAGTGACCCCTTTGGGAACTCCTACGAGCAGTACTTC. Protein: CASSDPFGNSYEQYF.

The sample holds a few counts of this clonotype. The gene calls are TRBV24-1 and TRBJ2-1, with 11 bases fitting TRBD2. CDR1 is KGHDR and CDR2 is SFDVKD in the germline V gene. Losses at the gene ends were 4 bases for V and 7 bases for J; bases not matched to a gene: 11. CDR3 length equals 17 residues. The DNA for the CDR3 is TGTGCCACCAGTGACACTCGGACTAGCGGGCCTGTGAATGAGCAGTTCTTC. Its translation is CATSDTRTSGPVNEQFF.

This clonotype was seen repeatedly, ten times or more. The chain uses TRBV7-3 and TRBJ2-3; weak D call: TRBD1 (6 bases). CDR3 length: 15 residues. Germline assignment: CDR1 SGHTA and CDR2 FQGTGA. The V and J ends lost 5 bases and 0 bases respectively, with 12 bases between them. CDR3 sequence: CASSPGTFSTDTQYF. The CDR3 DNA follows: TGTGCCAGCAGCCCGGGGACATTTAGCACAGATACGCAGTATTTT.

At least ten counts were recorded for this clonotype. V is TRBV7-2 and J is TRBJ2-3; TRBD2 might be the D (6 bases). The V end lost 5 bases, the J end lost 10 bases, and 25 bases lay between the germline ends. The CDR3 runs to 16 residues. CDR1 and CDR2 (germline): SGHTA, FQGNSA. CDR3 sequence: CASSPTGASSGVSQYF. Here the CDR3 DNA reads TGTGCCAGCAGCCCAACCGGGGCTAGTTCGGGGGTTTCGCAGTATTTT.

V gene TRBV29-1 combines with J gene TRBJ2-3; TRBD1 aligns across 9 bases. The junction had 7 bases not matched to a gene; V was cut back by 5 bases and J by 4 bases. The germline V gene encodes CDR1 SQVTM and CDR2 ANQGSEA. This CDR3 has 14 residues. CDR3 bases: TGCAGCGTTAACGGCCACAGGGGGCCAGATACGCAGTATTTT. Its translation is CSVNGHRGPDTQYF.

There are many counts of this clonotype. This chain joins TRBV29-1 and TRBJ2-3, with D uncertain. Germline assignment: CDR1 SQVTM and CDR2 ANQGSEA. V was cut by 2 bases and J by 5 bases, with 8 bases left in between. The CDR3 consists of 12 residues. The CDR3 DNA is TGCAGCGTTGAAAAGGGTTTAGATACGCAGTATTTT. As protein: CSVEKGLDTQYF.

Ten or more counts support this clonotype. This rearrangement joins TRBV7-2 to TRBJ1-5; no clear D gene. With 1 base removed from V and 6 bases from J, the gap between germline ends came to 4 bases. Germline V lookup: CDR1 SGHTA, CDR2 FQGNSA. This CDR3 contains 12 residues. The CDR3 reads CASSLEGQPQHF. CDR3 coding DNA: TGTGCCAGCAGCTTAGAAGGTCAGCCCCAGCATTTT. The full variable domain, with the rest looked up from reference TRBV7-2 and TRBJ1-5, is GAGVSQSPSNKVTEKGKDVELRCDPISGHTALYWYRQSLGQGLEFLIYFQGNSAPDKSGLPSDRFSAERTGGSVSTLTIQRTQQEDSAVYLCASSLEGQPQHFGDGTRLSIL.

This clonotype has a count of ten or more. The rearrangement uses TRBV14 and TRBJ2-1, with D perhaps being TRBD1 or TRBD2 (5 bases each). Between the trimmed V and J ends, which lost 1 base and 0 bases, there was a span of 16 bases. Looked up from germline, CDR1 is SGHDN and CDR2 is FVKESK. This CDR3 has 18 amino acids. For the CDR3, the DNA is TGTGCCAGCAGCCAAGGGGGCAACTCAGAGGGCTCCTACAATGAGCAGTTCTTC. Its translation is CASSQGGNSEGSYNEQFF.

The chain combines TRBV7-2 with TRBJ2-1; 7 bases map to TRBD2. Germline CDR1 reads SGHTA; CDR2 reads FQGNSA. This CDR3 comprises 13 residues. J lost 9 bases, V lost 1 base, and 3 bases had no gene match. CDR3 sequence: CASSLGGGSEQFF. Written as DNA, the CDR3 is TGTGCCAGCAGCTTAGGGGGCGGGAGTGAGCAGTTCTTC.

This clonotype was counted a few times. The V gene is TRBV7-9, the J gene TRBJ1-4, with 7 bases matching TRBD1. This CDR3 has 15 amino acids. Germline V gene sequence: CDR1 SEHNR, CDR2 FQNEAQ (reference sequence). Trimming took 4 bases from V and 3 from J; bases not matched to a gene: 5. CDR3 region: CASSSGQSPNEKLFF. The CDR3 coding sequence is TGTGCCAGCAGCTCGGGACAGTCACCTAATGAAAAACTGTTTTTT. Complete variable domain (other parts from reference TRBV7-9 and TRBJ1-4): DTGVSQNPRHKITKRGQNVTFRCDPISEHNRLYWYRQTLGQGPEFLTYFQNEAQLEKSRLLSDRFSAERPKGSFSTLEIQRTEQGDSAMYLCASSSGQSPNEKLFFGSGTQLSVL.

CDR3 nucleotides: TGCAGCGTTGGCGGGGGGGCGGAGACCCAGTACTTC. Translated: CSVGGGAETQYF. The V gene is TRBV29-1, the J gene TRBJ2-5; 9 bases agree with TRBD2. Germline lookup yields CDR1 SQVTM and CDR2 ANQGSEA. CDR3 size: 12 residues. V dropped 4 bases and J dropped 5; count of bases not matched to a gene: 2. The full variable domain, in which reference TRBV29-1 and TRBJ2-5 provide the parts outside the CDR3, is SAVISQKPSRDICQRGTSLTIQCQVDSQVTMMFWYRQQPGQSLTLIATANQGSEATYESGFVIDKFPISRPNLTFSTLTVSNMSPEDSSIYLCSVGGGAETQYFGPGTRLLVL.

This clonotype showed up just a few times. The rearrangement joins TRBV3-1 to TRBJ2-5; D remains ambiguous. V gave up 1 base and J gave up 3 bases, with 18 bases separating them. This CDR3 contains 17 residues. Germline values: CDR1 LGHDT, CDR2 YNNKEL (reference sequence). For the CDR3, the DNA is TGTGCCAGCAGCCAAGGAGGACGCTGGGCCGTGAAAGAGACCCAGTACTTC. Translation gives CASSQGGRWAVKETQYF.

This clonotype was observed many times. This chain connects TRBV7-2 to TRBJ2-2; 7 bases fit TRBD2. The length of the CDR3 is 16 residues. J gave up 6 bases and V 1 base, and 8 bases lay outside the gene matches. The germline CDR1 and CDR2 sequences are SGHTA and FQGNSA. This CDR3 reads CASSLVEGRVAGELFF. CDR3 in DNA: TGTGCCAGCAGCTTAGTAGAGGGGAGGGTGGCCGGGGAGCTGTTTTTT.

This clonotype was recorded a few times. The chain combines TRBV27 with TRBJ2-7; 12 bases agree with TRBD2. This CDR3 region has 14 residues. In germline, CDR1 is MNHEY, CDR2 SMNVEV (reference sequence). V was clipped by 6 bases and J by 3 bases; unmatched bases: 3. The CDR3 protein is CASSRLAGDYEQYF. The CDR3 DNA sequence: TGTGCCAGCAGCCGACTAGCGGGGGACTACGAGCAGTACTTC.

V gene TRBV18 combines with J gene TRBJ2-2; perhaps D is TRBD1 or TRBD2 (6 bases each). This CDR3 contains 16 residues. With 0 bases removed from V and 7 bases from J, the gap between germline ends came to 15 bases. The germline V gene encodes CDR1 KGHSH and CDR2 LQKENI. The CDR3: CASSPPEGRDIGELFF. Here the CDR3 DNA reads TGTGCCAGCTCACCACCGGAGGGAAGGGACATCGGGGAGCTGTTTTTT.

This clonotype turned up a few times. V gene TRBV7-2 combines with J gene TRBJ1-6; D is unresolved. This CDR3 comprises 16 residues. Trimming left V 1 base short and J 0 bases short, with 7 bases between. CDR1 is SGHTA, CDR2 FQGNSA, per germline. The CDR3 protein is CASSLGPSSYNSPLHF. The CDR3 DNA sequence: TGTGCCAGCAGCTTAGGTCCAAGCTCCTATAATTCACCCCTCCACTTT.

This clonotype turned up a few times. V usage is TRBV20-1 and J usage is TRBJ2-7; 7 bases are shared with TRBD2. V trimming: 2 bases; J trimming: 7 bases; junction bases outside the gene matches: 8. From germline, CDR1 is DFQATT and CDR2 SNEGSKA (reference sequence). The CDR3 consists of 13 residues. Here the CDR3 DNA reads TGCAGTGCTAGATGGGAGGGACGTGGGGAGCAGTACTTC. Protein sequence: CSARWEGRGEQYF.

In its sample, this clonotype was seen a few times. V is TRBV7-8 and J is TRBJ2-7; D gene ambiguous. Germline CDR1 and CDR2: SGHVS and FQNEAQ. This CDR3 has 14 residues. Trimming took 2 bases from V and 2 from J, leaving 10 bases between them. The DNA of the CDR3 is TGTGCCAGCAGCTTAAGGTCAGAGACCTACGAGCAGTACTTC. Translating it yields CASSLRSETYEQYF. Combining the CDR3 with reference TRBV7-8 and TRBJ2-7 gives the whole variable domain GAGVSQSPRYKVAKRGQDVALRCDPISGHVSLFWYQQALGQGPEFLTYFQNEAQLDKSGLPSDRFFAERPEGSVSTLKIQRTQQEDSAVYLCASSLRSETYEQYFGPGTRLTVT.

This clonotype was picked up many times. The CDR3, as DNA: TGTGCCAGCAGTCTCCCGACAGGTTTGAACACTGAAGCTTTCTTT. This gives the protein CASSLPTGLNTEAFF. J is TRBJ1-1 and V is TRBV12-3 or TRBV12-4; D possibly corresponds to TRBD1 (6 bases). The V end was cut by 5 bases, the J end by 0 bases, with 13 bases between. The CDR3 length is 15 residues.

This clonotype was seen a few times. The chain joins TRBV24-1 to TRBJ1-2, with D possibly matching TRBD1 (6 bases). There are 15 residues in the CDR3. Germline CDR1 is KGHDR and CDR2 is SFDVKD. V was shortened by 4 bases and J by 2 bases, with 13 bases between the two germline ends. The CDR3 reads CATSDPWTENYGYTF. DNA for the CDR3: TGTGCCACCAGTGACCCTTGGACAGAAAACTATGGCTACACCTTC.